This is a list of T cell receptor beta chains from one sample in a study of T cell responses to AZD1222 COVID-19 vaccine. The protocol was immunoSEQ multiplex PCR, while the TCRdb copy is restricted to in-frame clones and leaves out a portion. Of about 110,000 clones listed, 65% to 85% are singletons. The input for sequencing was peripheral blood, taken on day 0 of AZD1222 vaccination. Receptors originate from an adult in good health. CDR3s include the opening cysteine and the closing phenylalanine or tryptophan. D genes are given only for firm matches. Expanded clones are given a class, and other clones once, few, many or no size at all.

CDR3nt	CDR3aa	len	j_gene	v_gene	d_gene	abundance
TGTGCCAGCTCCGTGGGCCAGGTTTCCACCGGGGAGCTGTTTTTT	CASSVGQVSTGELFF	15	TRBJ2-2	TRBV18	-	-
TGTGCCAGCAGACCCGGACGGACCACTCGCAGTAATGAAAAACTGTTTTTT	CASRPGRTTRSNEKLFF	17	TRBJ1-4	TRBV7-2	-	-
TGTGCCAGCAGCACCGGGGCCTCTGGAAACACCATATATTTT	CASSTGASGNTIYF	14	TRBJ1-3	TRBV9	-	-
TGTGCCAGCAGCAAAGCGCTCGGGGGTGGGGGCACAGATACGCAGTATTTT	CASSKALGGGGTDTQYF	17	TRBJ2-3	TRBV21-1	-	once
TGTGCCAGCAGTGAACCGGGGGGAGCCTACGAGCAGTACTTC	CASSEPGGAYEQYF	14	TRBJ2-7	TRBV6-1	TRBD2	few
TGCAGTGCTAGTCCTGGGGGCAAGCCCCAGCATTTT	CSASPGGKPQHF	12	TRBJ1-5	TRBV20-1	-	-
TGTGCCAGCAGCTTTAATAAGGGTTTGGGGAGAAAGGCCTACAATGAGCAGTTCTTC	CASSFNKGLGRKAYNEQFF	19	TRBJ2-1	TRBV5-8	-	-
TGCGCCAGCAGCCCCGGGGACAGGGGGTTCGAAAAACTGTTTTTT	CASSPGDRGFEKLFF	15	TRBJ1-4	TRBV4-3	TRBD1	once
TGTGCCAGCAGAACACAGGGGGCTGGAAACACCATATATTTT	CASRTQGAGNTIYF	14	TRBJ1-3	TRBV28	TRBD1	once
TGTGCCAGCAGTGAAAGGGGACATTCACCCCTCCACTTT	CASSERGHSPLHF	13	TRBJ1-6	TRBV6-4	-	-
TGTGCCAGCAGCTCACATAGGACTTACGAGCAGTACTTC	CASSSHRTYEQYF	13	TRBJ2-7	TRBV9	-	-
TGTGCAACTCAAAAGGGGGGTAGCAATCAGCCCCAGCATTTT	CATQKGGSNQPQHF	14	TRBJ1-5	TRBV27	-	-
TGCGCCAGCAGTGAGGGCCTAGCGGGTCCCTACGAGCAGTACTTC	CASSEGLAGPYEQYF	15	TRBJ2-7	TRBV10-1	TRBD2	-
TGTGCTAGTGTCCCGGACAGGGGGAAAGCTTTCTTT	CASVPDRGKAFF	12	TRBJ1-1	TRBV12-5	TRBD1	-
TGTGCCAGCAGCTTAGAAGTGGGGGGATTCACTGAAGCTTTCTTT	CASSLEVGGFTEAFF	15	TRBJ1-1	TRBV7-2	-	once
TGTGCCAGCAGTTACGCCAGCGGGGGCCGGGAGCAGTACTTC	CASSYASGGREQYF	14	TRBJ2-7	TRBV6-2/TRBV6-3	TRBD2	-
TGTGCCAGCAGCAGGTTTAGCTCCTACAATGAGCAGTTCTTC	CASSRFSSYNEQFF	14	TRBJ2-1	TRBV28	-	-
TGTGCCAGCAGCTATACTAGCGGTGGGACCTACGAGCAGTACTTC	CASSYTSGGTYEQYF	15	TRBJ2-7	TRBV27	TRBD2	-
TGTGCCAGCAGCTTGGTATCCTGGGAAGGCTACACCTTC	CASSLVSWEGYTF	13	TRBJ1-2	TRBV7-2	-	-
TGCGCCAGCAGCCAAACATTTCAGGGTTACCAGTTCTTC	CASSQTFQGYQFF	13	TRBJ2-1	TRBV4-3	-	-
TGCAGCGCTGCACAGGGCGGCGAGCAGTACTTC	CSAAQGGEQYF	11	TRBJ2-7	TRBV29-1	-	-
TGTGCCAGCCACGCAGGGGGCGGCTATGAAAAACTGTTTTTT	CASHAGGGYEKLFF	14	TRBJ1-4	TRBV28	TRBD1	medium-sized
TGTGCCAGCAGCGCACAACAGGGGGCGAACACTGAAGCTTTCTTT	CASSAQQGANTEAFF	15	TRBJ1-1	TRBV9	TRBD1	-
TGCGCCAGCAGCCCAGATTGGACAGGGGGTAGCAATGAGCAGTTCTTC	CASSPDWTGGSNEQFF	16	TRBJ2-1	TRBV5-1	TRBD1	-
TGTGCCAGCAGCTTACAACAGGACACTGAAGCTTTCTTT	CASSLQQDTEAFF	13	TRBJ1-1	TRBV7-2	-	few
TGTGCCAGCAGTGAAGGTCCAAATCAAGAGACCCAGTACTTC	CASSEGPNQETQYF	14	TRBJ2-5	TRBV2	-	-
TGTGCCAGCAGCTCCATAGGTCGAACAGGGATGGAGACCCAGTACTTC	CASSSIGRTGMETQYF	16	TRBJ2-5	TRBV7-2	-	-
TGTGCCTGGAGCCCTCTGGGACCTGAAAAACTGTTTTTT	CAWSPLGPEKLFF	13	TRBJ1-4	TRBV30	-	-
TGTGCCAGCAGCTCTCAGAACTCGGACAGGATAGGGCTTAATGGGACCCAGTACTTC	CASSSQNSDRIGLNGTQYF	19	TRBJ2-5	TRBV7-3	TRBD1	-
TGTGCCAGTAGTATTGGGGGACGGGGGACTGAAGCTTTCTTT	CASSIGGRGTEAFF	14	TRBJ1-1	TRBV19	-	-
TGTGCCAGTAGGTCGACAGGGGGAGATACGCAGTATTTT	CASRSTGGDTQYF	13	TRBJ2-3	TRBV19	TRBD1	-
TGTGCCAGCAGCCCACAAGAGACCCAGTACTTC	CASSPQETQYF	11	TRBJ2-5	TRBV7-9	-	once
TGTGCCAGTATTAAAGGGGGATCCAAAAACATTCAGTACTTC	CASIKGGSKNIQYF	14	TRBJ2-4	TRBV28	-	once
TGTGCCAGCAGTGAAGGGCGGCGCGGCACAGATACGCAGTATTTT	CASSEGRRGTDTQYF	15	TRBJ2-3	TRBV6-1	-	-
TGTGCCTGCTCCGGGGAGGGCAATCAGCCCCAGCATTTT	CACSGEGNQPQHF	13	TRBJ1-5	TRBV30	-	-
TGCAGCGTTGGCGACTCCGGGGCGAACATTCAGTACTTC	CSVGDSGANIQYF	13	TRBJ2-4	TRBV29-1	-	-
TGTGCCAGTAGCCATAGCGGGGGGCCCCGTAATGAGCAGTTCTTC	CASSHSGGPRNEQFF	15	TRBJ2-1	TRBV19	TRBD2	-
TGTGCCAGCAGCACCGGGGGGGGGCGGCGGACAGATACGCAGTATTTT	CASSTGGGRRTDTQYF	16	TRBJ2-3	TRBV7-8	TRBD2	-
TGTGCCAGCAGTTACGGGGGGGCAGTCGGTAATCAGCCCCAGCATTTT	CASSYGGAVGNQPQHF	16	TRBJ1-5	TRBV6-6	-	-
TGTGCCAGTAGTATAGTCGGGCAGGGATATGCTCAGCCCCAGCATTTT	CASSIVGQGYAQPQHF	16	TRBJ1-5	TRBV19	-	-
TGTGCCAGCAGCCAAGACTACAGTCGGGAATCACCCCTCCACTTT	CASSQDYSRESPLHF	15	TRBJ1-6	TRBV14	-	once
TGTGCCAGCAGTGAAGTCGCATGGGACAGGCCCGCTCGTCGGGGAAACACCATATATTTT	CASSEVAWDRPARRGNTIYF	20	TRBJ1-3	TRBV6-1	TRBD1	few
TGTGCCAGCAGCTCCGGGTTAGGTTACGAGCAGTACTTC	CASSSGLGYEQYF	13	TRBJ2-7	TRBV7-2	-	-
TGTGCCAGTAGTGCCGGACAGGGGATCGAGCAGTACTTC	CASSAGQGIEQYF	13	TRBJ2-7	TRBV19	TRBD1	-
TGCGCCAGCAGTGGGGATGTTTACGAGCAGTACTTC	CASSGDVYEQYF	12	TRBJ2-7	TRBV23-1	-	-
TGCGCCAGCAGCACTAGACAGAATGCCTATGGCTACACCTTC	CASSTRQNAYGYTF	14	TRBJ1-2	TRBV5-1	-	-
TGCGCCAGCAGCTTGGAAGGAGCGAACACTGAAGCTTTCTTT	CASSLEGANTEAFF	14	TRBJ1-1	TRBV5-1	-	-
TGTGCCAGCAGCTTCCGGCGGGGTAGCACAGATACGCAGTATTTT	CASSFRRGSTDTQYF	15	TRBJ2-3	TRBV7-2	-	-